The TCR beta chain under discussion was sequenced for a study of OX40 agonist ivuxolimab in advanced cancers. About the research overall: Patients received ivuxolimab, an intravenous treatment, every 2 weeks at 0.01 to 10 mg/kg. Whole-study results and caveats: Researchers report that CD8+ T cells had, on average, more expanded clones than CD4+. At 0.1 to 3.0 mg/kg and by week 6, CD4+ and CD8+ T cells in the blood had expanded clonally.

TCRdb's table, derived via immunoSEQ multiplex PCR, lists solely in-frame clones and lacks some. The sample has tens of thousands of clones; 90% are singletons. This CDR3 is 15 amino acids long. The germline V gene has CDR1 MNHGY and CDR2 SAAAGT. V was trimmed by 6 bases and J by 4 bases, leaving 18 bases between them. In regard to this clone: Its matching antigen is unknown.

This specimen consisted of CD4+ or CD8+ T cells sorted from blood, obtained in a trial of the OX40 agonist ivuxolimab. The chain carries TRBV6-8 and TRBJ1-1, with D unclear. This TCR came from an adult with an advanced solid tumor such as melanoma, head and neck, liver or kidney cancer. The CDR3 loop reads CASRLGRARTTEAFF. In nucleotides, the CDR3 is TGTGCCAGCAGGTTAGGGCGCGCTCGGACCACTGAAGCTTTCTTT.